The 23 T cell receptor beta chains listed next were all sequenced from one sample in a study of a mutant IDH1 vaccine in newly diagnosed glioma. Time point: week 5, during vaccination. Topical imiquimod accompanied each vaccine dose, which consisted of 300 ug of mutant IDH1 20-mer peptide. Clones were read by immunoSEQ multiplex PCR, and TCRdb kept only the in-frame ones, dropping some. The table shows roughly 40,000 clones, with 80% to 90% occurring only once. No antigen has been identified for these receptors. The specimen was PBMCs, collected from a glioma patient whose treatment included an IDH1 peptide vaccine. These receptors all come from a middle-aged man with glioma.

The V gene is TRBV27, the J gene TRBJ1-1, with 8 bases that match TRBD1. Germline values: CDR1 MNHEY, CDR2 SMNVEV (reference sequence). With V trimmed by 8 bases and J by 6 bases, 11 bases remained unmatched. CDR3 length: 14 residues. CDR3 loop: CASAPYRGVAEAFF. For the CDR3, the DNA is TGTGCCAGCGCACCTTACAGGGGGGTCGCTGAAGCTTTCTTT.

This clone was counted a few times. The V call is TRBV7-8, the J call TRBJ2-2; D gene ambiguous. This CDR3 has 15 amino acids. Trimming stripped 5 bases from V and 4 bases from J, with 14 bases between. Germline values: CDR1 SGHVS, CDR2 FQNEAQ. This CDR3 reads CASSPPRRVTGELFF. The CDR3 nucleotides are TGTGCCAGCAGCCCCCCACGGCGTGTCACCGGGGAGCTGTTTTTT.

The chain has TRBV9 and TRBJ1-1; weak D call: TRBD1 (6 bases). There are 13 residues in the CDR3. Germline CDR1 reads SGDLS; CDR2 reads YYNGEE. V dropped 4 bases and J dropped 12 bases, with 19 bases sitting between them. The chain's CDR3 is CASSPQGGGGTFF. CDR3 bases: TGTGCCAGCAGCCCCCAGGGAGGGGGTGGGACTTTCTTT. The complete variable domain, with remaining parts taken from reference TRBV9 and TRBJ1-1, reads DSGVTQTPKHLITATGQRVTLRCSPRSGDLSVYWYQQSLDQGLQFLIQYYNGEERAKGNILERFSAQQFPDLHSELNLSSLELGDSALYFCASSPQGGGGTFFGQGTRLTVV.

The chain has TRBV6-6 and TRBJ2-2; perhaps TRBD1 as D (6 bases). The germline V gene encodes CDR1 MNHNY and CDR2 SVGAGI (reference sequence). The V and J ends lost 6 bases and 6 bases respectively, with 14 bases between them. The CDR3 loop spans 14 amino acids. For the CDR3, the DNA is TGTGCCAGCAGAGGGACAAGCGAAGCCGGGGAGCTGTTTTTT. Amino acids: CASRGTSEAGELFF.

The chain recombines TRBV10-2 with TRBJ2-7, with TRBD2 identical over 12 bases. V trimming: 6 bases; J trimming: 2 bases; junction bases outside the gene matches: 5. Germline V lookup: CDR1 WSHSY, CDR2 SAAADI. This CDR3 region has 15 residues. CDR3 residues: CASRETSGRAYEQYF. The DNA of the CDR3 is TGCGCCAGCAGGGAGACTAGCGGGAGAGCCTACGAGCAGTACTTC.

The sample holds a few counts of this clone. CDR3 bases: TGCAGCGTTGGGAGCGGGAGCGCCTACGAGCAGTACTTC. Its translation: CSVGSGSAYEQYF. The chain combines TRBV29-1 with TRBJ2-7, with 8 nucleotides matching TRBD2. This CDR3 has 13 amino acids. Germline V CDR1 and CDR2: SQVTM, ANQGSEA. V lost 4 bases, J lost 2 bases, and 4 bases stayed unmatched.

This rearrangement joins TRBV18 to TRBJ2-7; 7 nucleotides align to TRBD2. The CDR3 is made up of 14 amino acids. The J segment lost 6 bases and the V segment lost 3 bases, leaving 8 bases of the junction unmatched. CDR1 and CDR2 from the germline V gene are KGHSH and LQKENI. The CDR3 loop reads CASSPRGLVSEQYF. CDR3 nucleotides: TGTGCCAGCTCACCTCGTGGACTAGTATCCGAGCAGTACTTC.

This rearrangement joins TRBV5-1 to TRBJ2-1; TRBD2 matches 10 bases. CDR1 and CDR2 from the germline V gene are SGHRS and YFSETQ. With 0 bases clipped from V and 9 bases from J, the junction kept 6 bases outside the gene matches. The CDR3 totals 15 residues. The CDR3, as DNA: TGCGCCAGCAGCTTGGCTAGCGGGAGTGAAGGTGAGCAGTTCTTC. As protein: CASSLASGSEGEQFF.

V and J are TRBV27 and TRBJ1-4, with 7 bases aligning to TRBD1. Losses at the gene ends were 6 bases for V and 8 bases for J; bases not matched to a gene: 9. The CDR3 length is 14 residues. In germline, CDR1 is MNHEY, CDR2 SMNVEV (reference sequence). The CDR3 is CASSGGGAGEKLFF. CDR3 DNA: TGTGCCAGCAGCGGAGGGGGCGCGGGAGAAAAACTGTTTTTT.

The V call is TRBV7-9, the J call TRBJ2-7; D is unresolved. Germline CDR1 SEHNR, CDR2 FQNEAQ (reference sequence). The CDR3 covers 16 residues. The V end lost 4 bases, the J end lost 1 base, and 17 bases lay between the germline ends. This CDR3 is CASSYPPGRPSYEQYF. CDR3 in DNA: TGTGCCAGCAGCTATCCTCCCGGCAGACCATCCTACGAGCAGTACTTC.

This chain joins TRBV18 and TRBJ1-1, with D maybe TRBD1 (5 bases). The CDR3 extends over 14 amino acids. CDR1 and CDR2 (germline): KGHSH, LQKENI. Trimming took off 0 bases at V and 1 base at J, with 6 bases between the two ends. For the CDR3, the DNA is TGTGCCAGCTCACCACCGGGACGGAACACTGAAGCTTTCTTT. This translates into CASSPPGRNTEAFF.

This clone was seen just once. The chain employs TRBV19 and TRBJ2-7; 8 bases fit TRBD1. The germline V gene has CDR1 LNHDA and CDR2 SQIVND (reference sequence). The CDR3 consists of 14 residues. The J segment lost 3 bases and the V segment lost 6 bases, leaving 7 bases of the junction unmatched. CDR3 nucleotides: TGTGCCAGTAGGAATGGACAGGGTAACTACGAGCAGTACTTC. Protein sequence: CASRNGQGNYEQYF.

This clone showed up just once. V gene TRBV5-1 combines with J gene TRBJ1-2; 12 nucleotides align to TRBD1. This CDR3 contains 16 residues. Per the germline V gene, CDR1 is SGHRS and CDR2 is YFSETQ. J was trimmed by 4 bases and V by 4 bases; bases with no gene match: 8. CDR3 coding DNA: TGCGCCAGCAGCACCTCCGGGACAGGGGGCGGCTATGGCTACACCTTC. This translates into CASSTSGTGGGYGYTF.

V and J are TRBV4-3 and TRBJ2-7, with no clear D. The CDR3 is 14 amino acids. Germline assignment: CDR1 LGHNA and CDR2 YSLEER. Deletions cut 0 bases from V and 0 bases from J, with 6 bases between. In DNA form, the CDR3 reads TGCGCCAGCAGCCAAGAGGCCAGCTCCTACGAGCAGTACTTC. Residues: CASSQEASSYEQYF.

This clone has only one observation. The rearrangement links TRBV5-6 to TRBJ2-7; D remains unclear. The CDR3 is 13 residues long. Germline loops: CDR1 SGHDT, CDR2 YYEEEE. V lost 1 base, J lost 8 bases, and 13 bases lay in between. In DNA, the CDR3 is TGTGCCAGCAGCTTGTTACATTTCGGGCAGCAGTACTTC. This translates into CASSLLHFGQQYF.

CDR3 protein: CASSTGQLNEKLFF. The CDR3 bases are TGCGCCAGCAGCACGGGACAGTTAAATGAAAAACTGTTTTTT. The rearrangement uses TRBV5-1 and TRBJ1-4, with TRBD1 identical over 7 bases. Germline lookup yields CDR1 SGHRS and CDR2 YFSETQ. The CDR3 is 14 residues long. The V gene end was trimmed by 4 bases and the J gene end by 5 bases; junction bases not matched to a gene: 5.

This chain joins TRBV5-4 and TRBJ2-7; weak D call: TRBD2 (6 bases). V was pared by 8 bases and J by 4 bases, with 16 bases between. Germline V gene data show CDR1 as SGHNT and CDR2 as YYREEE (reference sequence). The CDR3 spans 13 residues. The CDR3 reads CASTSGTEYEQYF. CDR3 in DNA: TGTGCCAGTACCTCCGGGACTGAATACGAGCAGTACTTC.

The chain employs TRBV19 and TRBJ1-5; D uncertain. The CDR3 has 15 residues. Germline-derived CDR1 and CDR2 are LNHDA and SQIVND (reference sequence). V gave up 6 bases and J gave up 0 bases, with 12 bases separating them. Here the CDR3 reads CASSIGGYSNQPQHF. The CDR3 region has the DNA TGTGCCAGTAGCATCGGAGGGTATAGCAATCAGCCCCAGCATTTT.

V usage is TRBV18 and J usage is TRBJ1-5, with 7 bases fitting TRBD1. CDR3 size: 13 residues. Germline CDR1 and CDR2: KGHSH and LQKENI. Unmatched junction bases numbered 3, after V lost 5 bases and J lost 5 bases. This CDR3 reads CASSDREDQPQHF. For the CDR3, the DNA is TGTGCCAGCTCAGACAGGGAGGATCAGCCCCAGCATTTT.

V gene TRBV6-5 combines with J gene TRBJ2-7; D uncertain. Per germline, CDR1 MNHEY and CDR2 SVGAGI. The CDR3 sequence is 15 residues long. Trimming took off 6 bases at V and 6 bases at J, with 21 bases between the two ends. The CDR3 nucleotides are TGTGCCAGCAGCCTCTCCGTAGGGCCCTCGGCCGAGCAGTACTTC. This sequence encodes CASSLSVGPSAEQYF.

The V and J genes are TRBV19 and TRBJ1-5, with no clear D. The CDR3 loop spans 15 amino acids. V lost 3 bases to trimming and J lost 0 bases, with 9 bases between them. Per germline, CDR1 LNHDA and CDR2 SQIVND (reference sequence). CDR3 sequence (DNA): TGTGCCAGTAGTATCTACTTCGATAGCAATCAGCCCCAGCATTTT. It yields the protein CASSIYFDSNQPQHF.

The rearrangement uses TRBV5-8 and TRBJ2-1; D may match TRBD1 or TRBD2 (5 bases each). Germline-derived CDR1 and CDR2 are SGHTS and YDEGEE. The CDR3 extends over 13 amino acids. V was cut by 9 bases and J by 3 bases, with 13 bases left in between. The CDR3 nucleotides are TGTGCCACCGCCGGGGCTAACTACAATGAGCAGTTCTTC. Translated: CATAGANYNEQFF.

V and J are TRBV10-2 and TRBJ2-2; 11 bases map to TRBD2. Germline V gene data show CDR1 as WSHSY and CDR2 as SAAADI. CDR3 length: 15 amino acids. V was clipped by 6 bases and J by 4 bases; unmatched bases: 4. The CDR3 DNA reads TGCGCCAGCAGAGATAGCGGGAGGGCCACCGGGGAGCTGTTTTTT. This encodes CASRDSGRATGELFF.